This T cell receptor (beta chain) comes out of a study of vaccination effects on CD4 cells after COVID-19. Turning to the study itself: A few convalescent patients underwent early and late post-vaccination sampling. After the second dose, samples were taken at median day 72.

This clone was observed a handful of times. Its antigen is as yet unknown. The data were produced by immunoSEQ multiplex PCR, yet TCRdb's version contains in-frame clones alone and is incomplete. Among 13,000 to 15,000 clones listed, around 75% were seen once. Trimming left V 6 bases short and J 4 bases short, with 12 bases between. Germline-derived CDR1 and CDR2 are MNHEY and SVGEGT. CDR3 length: 14 residues. Using viral peptide pools, the ViraFEST assay grew out antigen-specific CD4+ T cells prior to sequencing. CD4+ T cells were isolated after roughly nine days of culture. The person was diagnosed with PCR-confirmed SARS-CoV-2 infection between March and December 2020. BNT162b2 vaccine or mRNA-1273 vaccine was given to participants in two doses. The culture medium for 2 million or so PBMC per well included 10 IU/ml IL-2 and 8.5 to 10 ug/ml peptides.

The chain carries TRBV6-2 or TRBV6-3 and TRBJ2-2, with unresolved D. The receptor's source is a human donor who had a prior SARS-CoV-2 infection. The sample in question was CD4+ T cells from PBMCs cultured with HCoV-NL63 spike peptides, obtained after COVID-19 vaccination. The CDR3 DNA is TGTGCCAGCAGCCTCCTTTGGGGCACCGGGGAGCTGTTTTTT. Translation: CASSLLWGTGELFF.